This TCR beta chain derives from a study of cytomegalovirus exposure and HLA in healthy donors. Both 60 Vbeta primers and 13 Jbeta primers went into the PCR. TCRdb's copy holds only in-frame clones and misses some; the assay was immunoSEQ multiplex PCR. The table gives 150,000 to 250,000 clones; the top ten clones make up 0.74% of it. The specimen was PBMCs. The clonotype comes from a boy aged 10-17 years in good health and CMV-seronegative.

CDR3 DNA sequence: TGTGCCAGAAGCCGGGACAGGGCGGAAAGCAATCAGCCCCAGCATTTT. Translating gives CARSRDRAESNQPQHF. V gene TRBV5-3 combines with J gene TRBJ1-5; 9 bases fit TRBD1. TRBV5-3 is an ORF, with its function uncertain. CDR3 length: 16 residues. V lost 4 bases to trimming and J lost 1 base; unmatched junction nucleotides: 6.